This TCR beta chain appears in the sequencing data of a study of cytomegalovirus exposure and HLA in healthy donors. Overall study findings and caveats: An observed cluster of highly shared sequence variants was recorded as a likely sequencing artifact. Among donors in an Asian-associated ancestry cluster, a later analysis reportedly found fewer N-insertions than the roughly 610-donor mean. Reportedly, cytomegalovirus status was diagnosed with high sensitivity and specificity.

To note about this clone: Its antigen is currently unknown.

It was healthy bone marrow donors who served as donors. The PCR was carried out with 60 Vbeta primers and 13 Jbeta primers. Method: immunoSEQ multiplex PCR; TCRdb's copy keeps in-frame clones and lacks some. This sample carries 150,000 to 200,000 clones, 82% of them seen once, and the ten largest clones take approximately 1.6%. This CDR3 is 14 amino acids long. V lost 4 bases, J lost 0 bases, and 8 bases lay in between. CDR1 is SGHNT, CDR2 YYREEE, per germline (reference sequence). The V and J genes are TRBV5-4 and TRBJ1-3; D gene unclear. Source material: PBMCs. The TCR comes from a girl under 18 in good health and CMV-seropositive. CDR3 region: CASSIESSGNTIYF. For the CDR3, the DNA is TGTGCCAGCAGCATAGAGAGCTCTGGAAACACCATATATTTT.